This paragraph reports one T cell receptor beta chain. Antigen: not known. TCRdb's copy holds only in-frame clones and misses some; the assay was immunoSEQ multiplex PCR. The profile shows 90,000 to 110,000 clones, around 90% of them singletons. This record belongs to a study of T cell responses to AZD1222 COVID-19 vaccine. At the level of the study: Samples with a second dose at about 4 or about 12 weeks were pooled together. Whole-study findings and limits: Spike-specific TCR breadth and depth grew following two AZD1222 doses. Most donors were white British, females outnumbered males, and clonal diversity was possibly underestimated.

Germline V gives CDR1 SGHNT, CDR2 YYREEE (reference sequence). The CDR3 contains 13 residues. V was clipped by 4 bases and J by 3 bases, with 10 bases between them. Sequenced here: peripheral blood, sampled on day 0 of AZD1222 vaccination. V usage is TRBV5-4 and J usage is TRBJ1-1; D gene ambiguous. The clonotype comes from an adult in good health. The CDR3 nucleotides read TGTGCCAGCAGCCCTACCAAGGACACTGAAGCTTTCTTT. This sequence encodes CASSPTKDTEAFF.